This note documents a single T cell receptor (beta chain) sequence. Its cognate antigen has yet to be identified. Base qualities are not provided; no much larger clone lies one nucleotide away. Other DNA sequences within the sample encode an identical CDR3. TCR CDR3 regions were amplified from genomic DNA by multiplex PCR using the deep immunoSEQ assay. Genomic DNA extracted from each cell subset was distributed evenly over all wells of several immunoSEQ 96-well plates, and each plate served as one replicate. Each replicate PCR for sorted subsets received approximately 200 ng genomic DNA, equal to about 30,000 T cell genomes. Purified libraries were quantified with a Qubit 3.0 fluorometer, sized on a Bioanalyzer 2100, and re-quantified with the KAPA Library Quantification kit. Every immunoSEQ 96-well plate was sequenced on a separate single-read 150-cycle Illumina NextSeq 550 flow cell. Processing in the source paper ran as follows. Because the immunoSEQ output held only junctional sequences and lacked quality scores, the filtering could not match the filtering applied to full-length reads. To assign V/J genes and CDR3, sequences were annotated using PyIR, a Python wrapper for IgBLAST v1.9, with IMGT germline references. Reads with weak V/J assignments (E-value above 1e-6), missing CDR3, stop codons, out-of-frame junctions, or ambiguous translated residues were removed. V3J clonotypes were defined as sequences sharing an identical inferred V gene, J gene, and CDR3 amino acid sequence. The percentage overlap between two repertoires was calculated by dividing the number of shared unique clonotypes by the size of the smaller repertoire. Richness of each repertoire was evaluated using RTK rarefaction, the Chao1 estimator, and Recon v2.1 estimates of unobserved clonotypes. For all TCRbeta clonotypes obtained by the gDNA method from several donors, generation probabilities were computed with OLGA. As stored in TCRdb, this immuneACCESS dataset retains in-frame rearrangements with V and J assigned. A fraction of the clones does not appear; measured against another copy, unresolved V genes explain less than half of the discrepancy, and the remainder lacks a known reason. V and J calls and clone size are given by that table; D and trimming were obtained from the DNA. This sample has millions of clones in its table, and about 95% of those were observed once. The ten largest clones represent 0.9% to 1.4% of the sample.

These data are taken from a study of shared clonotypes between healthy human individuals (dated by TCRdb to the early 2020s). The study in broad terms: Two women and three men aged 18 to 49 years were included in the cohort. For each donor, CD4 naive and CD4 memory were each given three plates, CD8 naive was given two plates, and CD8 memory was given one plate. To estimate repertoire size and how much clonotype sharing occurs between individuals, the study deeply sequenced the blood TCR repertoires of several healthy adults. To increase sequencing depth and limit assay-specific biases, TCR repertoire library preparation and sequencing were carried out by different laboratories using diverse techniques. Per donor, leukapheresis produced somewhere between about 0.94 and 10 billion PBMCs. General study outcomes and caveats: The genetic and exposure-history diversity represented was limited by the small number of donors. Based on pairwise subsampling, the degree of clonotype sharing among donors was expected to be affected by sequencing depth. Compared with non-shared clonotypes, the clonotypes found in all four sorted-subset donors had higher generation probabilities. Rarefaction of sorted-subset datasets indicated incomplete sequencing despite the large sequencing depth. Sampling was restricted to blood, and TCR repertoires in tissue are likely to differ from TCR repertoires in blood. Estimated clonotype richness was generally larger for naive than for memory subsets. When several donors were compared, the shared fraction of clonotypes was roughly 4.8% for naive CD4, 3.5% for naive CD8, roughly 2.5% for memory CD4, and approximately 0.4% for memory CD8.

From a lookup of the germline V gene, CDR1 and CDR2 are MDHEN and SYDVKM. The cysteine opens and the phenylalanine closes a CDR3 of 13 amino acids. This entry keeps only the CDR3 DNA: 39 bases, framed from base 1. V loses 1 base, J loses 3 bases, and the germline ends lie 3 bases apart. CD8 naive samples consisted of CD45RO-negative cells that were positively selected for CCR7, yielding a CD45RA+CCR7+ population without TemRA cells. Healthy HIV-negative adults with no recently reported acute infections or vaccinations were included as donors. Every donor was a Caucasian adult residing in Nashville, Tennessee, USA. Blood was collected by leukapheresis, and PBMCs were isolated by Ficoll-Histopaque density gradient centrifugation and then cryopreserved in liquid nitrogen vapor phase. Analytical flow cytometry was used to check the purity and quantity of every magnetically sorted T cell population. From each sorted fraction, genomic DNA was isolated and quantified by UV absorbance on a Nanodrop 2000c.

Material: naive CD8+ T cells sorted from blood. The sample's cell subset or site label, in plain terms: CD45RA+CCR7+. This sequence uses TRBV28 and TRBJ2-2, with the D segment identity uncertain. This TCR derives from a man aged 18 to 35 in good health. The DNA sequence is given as TGTGCCAGCAGTTTATTAGACACCGGGGAGCTGTTTTTT. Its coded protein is CASSLLDTGELFF.